This TCR beta chain was profiled in a study of blood T cell repertoires in COVID-19. Study at large: COVID-19 samples from acute and convalescent phases originated in the United States, Italy and Spain. T cells, B-cell-depleted T cells, or PBMCs supplied cDNA or gDNA.

This CDR3 region has 16 residues. Unmatched junction bases numbered 12, after V lost 3 bases and J lost 9 bases. Original handling: Amplified reference gene primers provided the basis for estimating nucleated cell counts. Data came from immunoSEQ multiplex PCR; TCRdb stores just in-frame clones and leaves some out. The DNA was the basis for D and trimming; V, J and clone size are from that table. This table holds about 8,300 clones, 80% to 90% found once. The source is a human donor in a cohort sampled during active COVID-19. The source material was peripheral blood. The rearrangement uses TRBV5-3 and TRBJ1-6; 7 bases agree with TRBD1. TRBV5-3 is noted as an ORF with a role that remains uncertain. The CDR3 reads CARSSHTTGVGSPLHF. In DNA, the CDR3 is TGTGCCAGAAGCTCACATACTACAGGGGTTGGTTCACCCCTCCACTTT.